Following are 28 T cell receptor beta chains from one sample sequenced in a study of T cells in Graves' hyperthyroidism and ophthalmopathy. Regions amplified from RNA transcripts were the TCR beta CDR3 regions. With the HTBI primer set, the TCR CDR3 went through a first round of RT-PCR. TCRdb reprocessed the multiplex PCR reads with MiXCR, giving one entry per CDR3 protein. The sample consists of hundreds of thousands of distinct CDR3 sequences, 38% of them appearing once. Sequencing used blood. The source of these receptors is a man aged 18 to 29 with Graves' hyperthyroidism.

For this clonotype: A much larger clone differs by one base, so this may be a read error. The V gene is TRBV10-3, the J gene TRBJ2-7, with D tentatively TRBD2 (5 bases). The CDR3 runs 12 residues. Trimming shortened V by 4 bases and J by 5 bases, and 9 bases separated the two germline ends. The V gene's germline CDR1 is ENHRY and CDR2 SYGVKD. The chain's CDR3 is CAISAEVDEQYF. CDR3 sequence (DNA): TGTGCCATCAGTGCGGAGGTCGACGAGCAGTACTTC.

This clonotype was observed many times. The rearrangement uses TRBV14 and TRBJ1-5; unclear D gene. The germline V and J ends were trimmed by 1 base and 5 bases, with 6 bases remaining between them. Germline CDR1 SGHDN, CDR2 FVKESK. The CDR3 sequence is 13 residues long. The CDR3: CASSQGRHQPQHF. The DNA for the CDR3 is TGTGCCAGCAGCCAAGGTCGGCATCAGCCCCAGCATTTT.

Concerning this clonotype itself: A much larger clone differs by one base, so this may be a read error. The CDR3 is CASRTGGVEAFF. The CDR3, as DNA: TGTGCCAGCAGGACAGGGGGAGTCGAAGCTTTCTTT. V and J are TRBV2 and TRBJ1-1; 9 positions agree with TRBD1. Germline-derived CDR1 and CDR2 are SNHLY and FYNNEI. J gave up 8 bases and V 6 bases, and 4 bases lay outside the gene matches. CDR3 size: 12 residues.

Of note for this clonotype: This may stem from a read error, because a much larger clone lies one nucleotide away. The chain combines TRBV9 with TRBJ2-5; TRBD2 matches at 10 bases. The length of the CDR3 is 16 residues. The V gene's germline CDR1 is SGDLS and CDR2 YYNGEE. CDR3 nucleotide sequence: TGTGCCAGCAGCGTAGGGCTAGCGGGGGTTCAAGAGACCCAGTGCTTC. Encoded protein: CASSVGLAGVQETQCF.

The chain recombines TRBV5-6 with TRBJ1-5, with D perhaps matching TRBD1 (5 bases). CDR1 and CDR2 (germline): SGHDT, YYEEEE. The CDR3 has 14 amino acids. V lost 4 bases to trimming and J lost 11 bases, with 19 bases between them. The CDR3 bases are TGTGCCAGCAGCGACGCCGGACACCTAGGGACCCAGCATTTT. This translates into CASSDAGHLGTQHF.

V and J are TRBV11-2 and TRBJ2-7; D may be TRBD2 (6 bases). Trimming pared 8 bases from V and 12 bases from J, leaving 20 bases between. Germline V lookup: CDR1 SGHAT, CDR2 FQNNGV. The CDR3 consists of 12 residues. The CDR3 coding sequence is TGTGCCAGCGCCTTAATAAGGAGGGAACCGTACTTC. The encoded protein is CASALIRREPYF.

This chain connects TRBV20-1 to TRBJ1-4, with D possibly matching TRBD1 (5 bases). The V and J ends lost 3 bases and 1 base respectively, with 12 bases between them. CDR3 size: 15 residues. Germline assignment: CDR1 DFQATT and CDR2 SNEGSKA (reference sequence). CDR3 loop: CSASSRGKTNEKLFF. CDR3 coding DNA: TGCAGTGCTAGTTCGCGGGGGAAAACTAATGAAAAACTGTTTTTT.

The chain joins TRBV6-5 to TRBJ1-2; the D gene is possibly TRBD1 (5 bases). V was shortened by 4 bases and J by 2 bases, with 17 bases between the two germline ends. The germline CDR1 and CDR2 sequences are MNHEY and SVGAGI. CDR3 size: 16 residues. CDR3 nucleotides: TGTGCCAGCAGTTGGTTAACAGGTTCTAACAACTATGGCTACACCTTC. Translating it yields CASSWLTGSNNYGYTF.

The rearrangement joins TRBV9 to TRBJ2-7; 8 bases are shared with TRBD2. This CDR3 contains 17 residues. Germline loops: CDR1 SGDLS, CDR2 YYNGEE. With 10 bases clipped from V and 0 bases from J, the junction kept 18 bases outside the gene matches. CDR3 coding DNA: TGTGCCTCCAAAAGGGCTAGCGGGTATTTTAGCTCCTACGAGCAGTACTTC. This sequence encodes CASKRASGYFSSYEQYF.

The V call is TRBV20-1, the J call TRBJ1-4, with 8 nucleotides matching TRBD1. In germline, CDR1 is DFQATT, CDR2 SNEGSKA (reference sequence). This CDR3 has 17 amino acids. The J segment lost 3 bases and the V segment lost 1 base, leaving 10 bases of the junction unmatched. The CDR3 bases are TGCAGTGCTAGAGGAACAGGGGGGGTATATGCTAATGAAAAACTGTTTTTT. Residues: CSARGTGGVYANEKLFF.

A word on this clonotype: The germline gene is not matched at one end of the junction; a read error may be the cause. V usage is TRBV5-4 and J usage is TRBJ2-7, with D unclear. Germline-derived CDR1 and CDR2 are SGHNT and YYREEE (reference sequence). This CDR3 has 14 residues. The CDR3 loop reads CASSQGIYSYEQYF. The CDR3 region has the DNA TGCGCCAGCAGCCAAGGTATCTACTCCTACGAGCAGTACTTC.

The chain has TRBV19 and TRBJ2-7, with 9 bases matching TRBD2. The CDR3 consists of 17 residues. CDR1 is LNHDA, CDR2 SQIVND, per germline (reference sequence). Trimming at V came to 3 bases and at J to 3 bases, leaving 12 bases not matched to a gene. The CDR3 DNA reads TGTGCCAGTAGTATCGCGGGGGGGAGAGTTGAAGTCTACGAGCAGTACTTC. It encodes CASSIAGGRVEVYEQYF.

J is TRBJ1-6 and V is TRBV15; 9 bases are shared with TRBD1. V was pared by 5 bases and J by 13 bases, with 9 bases of the junction left unmatched. The CDR3 contains 14 residues. Germline loops: CDR1 LNHNV, CDR2 YYDKDF (reference sequence). This CDR3 reads CATSSDRGKQPLHF. The CDR3 nucleotides read TGTGCCACCAGCTCAGACAGGGGGAAGCAGCCCCTCCACTTT.

Here the CDR3 reads CASSQDRADGYTF. The CDR3 DNA sequence: TGTGCCAGCAGCCAAGACAGGGCTGATGGCTACACCTTC. The rearrangement links TRBV2 to TRBJ1-2; TRBD1 agrees at 7 bases. The V gene end was trimmed by 6 bases and the J gene end by 6 bases; junction bases not matched to a gene: 7. Germline lookup yields CDR1 SNHLY and CDR2 FYNNEI. This CDR3 comprises 13 residues.

J is TRBJ2-7 and V is TRBV29-1, with TRBD2 matching 7 bases. With 6 bases clipped from V and 4 bases from J, the junction kept 15 bases outside the gene matches. This CDR3 has 15 residues. CDR1 and CDR2 from the germline V gene are SQVTM and ANQGSEA. CDR3: CSVGRGKYPGYEQYF. The CDR3 coding sequence is TGCAGCGTCGGGCGGGGGAAGTATCCGGGATACGAGCAGTACTTC.

This chain joins TRBV12-3 or TRBV12-4 and TRBJ1-5; D not certain. This CDR3 contains 15 residues. Trimming took 2 bases from V and 1 from J, leaving 9 bases between them. CDR3 amino acids: CASSLSGQSNQPQHF. DNA for the CDR3: TGTGCCAGCAGTTTATCGGGTCAGAGCAATCAGCCCCAGCATTTT.

The chain couples TRBV14 to TRBJ2-7; D ambiguous. The CDR3 runs to 12 residues. Trimming pared 0 bases from V and 6 bases from J, leaving 6 bases between. Germline lookup yields CDR1 SGHDN and CDR2 FVKESK. For the CDR3, the DNA is TGTGCCAGCAGCCAAGATCCGCTCGAGCAGTACTTC. Its translation is CASSQDPLEQYF.

This chain connects TRBV20-1 to TRBJ2-2; D gene unclear. The CDR3 sequence is 14 residues long. Germline lookup yields CDR1 DFQATT and CDR2 SNEGSKA (reference sequence). V was clipped by 4 bases and J by 0 bases, with 9 bases between them. CDR3 amino acids: CSAKAGANTGELFF. The CDR3 DNA follows: TGCAGTGCTAAGGCCGGAGCGAACACCGGGGAGCTGTTTTTT.

The rearrangement uses TRBV29-1 and TRBJ1-1; D remains unclear. In germline, CDR1 is SQVTM, CDR2 ANQGSEA. The CDR3 runs 14 residues. V lost 0 bases to trimming and J lost 6 bases, with 14 bases between them. Here the CDR3 reads CSVEDQGRGSEAFF. As DNA, the CDR3 is TGCAGCGTTGAAGATCAAGGGCGCGGTTCTGAAGCTTTCTTT. Using reference TRBV29-1 and TRBJ1-1 for the parts outside the CDR3, the full variable domain is SAVISQKPSRDICQRGTSLTIQCQVDSQVTMMFWYRQQPGQSLTLIATANQGSEATYESGFVIDKFPISRPNLTFSTLTVSNMSPEDSSIYLCSVEDQGRGSEAFFGQGTRLTVV.

As DNA, the CDR3 is TGCAGCGTTGCTACCTCGCGGGCTTTCTTT. Encoded protein: CSVATSRAFF. J is TRBJ1-1 and V is TRBV29-1; D is unclear. Germline V lookup: CDR1 SQVTM, CDR2 ANQGSEA. The CDR3 runs 10 residues. Trimming took off 4 bases at V and 11 bases at J, with 11 bases between the two ends.

V and J are TRBV29-1 and TRBJ2-2, with 11 bases fitting TRBD2. Germline V gives CDR1 SQVTM, CDR2 ANQGSEA. J gave up 3 bases and V 3 bases, and 3 bases lay outside the gene matches. The CDR3 loop spans 15 amino acids. CDR3 nucleotides: TGCAGCGTTGAGACTAGCGGGGAGCACACCGGGGAGCTGTTTTTT. This codes for CSVETSGEHTGELFF.

Details on this clonotype: A read error may explain this, as a much larger clone is one base away. This chain links TRBV29-1 with TRBJ2-7; D is unresolved. Germline values: CDR1 SQVTM, CDR2 ANQGSEA. This CDR3 contains 11 residues. CDR3 protein: CSVESLGEQHF. The CDR3 coding sequence is TGCAGCGTTGAGAGTCTGGGTGAGCAGCACTTC.

The chain uses TRBV7-8 and TRBJ1-4; D might be TRBD1 (5 bases). V was pared by 0 bases and J by 7 bases, with 12 bases between. The length of the CDR3 is 15 residues. The V gene's germline CDR1 is SGHVS and CDR2 FQNEAQ. This CDR3 reads CASSLALPGGEKLFF. CDR3 nucleotides: TGTGCCAGCAGCTTAGCCCTCCCGGGGGGTGAAAAACTGTTTTTT.

This chain uses TRBV25-1 with TRBJ1-2; 7 bases line up with TRBD1. With V trimmed by 0 bases and J by 4 bases, 5 bases remained unmatched. The CDR3 is made up of 15 amino acids. Germline V gene data show CDR1 as MGHDK and CDR2 as SYGVNS. CDR3 protein: CASSEYPGQRYGYTF. In nucleotides, the CDR3 is TGTGCCAGCAGTGAATATCCGGGACAGCGCTATGGCTACACCTTC.

This clonotype was recorded a few times. One end of the junction fails to match germline, which may point to a read error. The genes are TRBV7-6 and TRBJ1-3, with D maybe TRBD1 (6 bases). CDR3 length equals 16 residues. The V gene's germline CDR1 is SGHVS and CDR2 FNYEAQ. The CDR3 bases are TGCGCCAGCAGCCGACTAGGGGGTTCCTCTGGAAACACCATATATTTT. Translated, it gives CASSRLGGSSGNTIYF.

This chain joins TRBV6-5 and TRBJ2-7, with 8 bases that match TRBD1. This CDR3 is built from 15 residues. With V trimmed by 4 bases and J by 3 bases, 8 bases remained unmatched. CDR1 and CDR2 from the germline V gene are MNHEY and SVGAGI. The CDR3 DNA is TGTGCCAGCAGTTCGGACAGGGCTAATATCTACGAGCAGTACTTC. As protein: CASSSDRANIYEQYF.

In the case of this clonotype: The germline gene is not matched at one end of the junction; a read error may be the cause. The chain is built from TRBV10-2 and TRBJ1-1; D is unclear. Germline lookup yields CDR1 WSHSY and CDR2 SAAADI. This CDR3 region has 14 residues. The CDR3 coding sequence is TGTGCCAGCAGTTACTCGCCCCCCCCCGGGTACGCTTTCTTT. Translating it yields CASSYSPPPGYAFF.

This clonotype has at least ten counts. The gene calls are TRBV2 and TRBJ1-4, with 8 nucleotides matching TRBD1. Per germline, CDR1 SNHLY and CDR2 FYNNEI. With 6 bases clipped from V and 6 bases from J, the junction kept 6 bases outside the gene matches. The CDR3 length is 14 residues. CDR3 in DNA: TGTGCCAGCAGGGATCGGACAGGGTATGAAAAACTGTTTTTT. Translated: CASRDRTGYEKLFF.